This is a list of T cell receptor beta chains from one sample in a study of CD8 T cells in ankylosing spondylitis. TCRdb reanalysed the 5' RACE reads using MiXCR and keeps one entry per CDR3 protein. The sample consists of around 140,000 distinct CDR3 sequences, about an eighth of them appearing once. Sequencing input: blood, either unsorted or a sorted T cell fraction (not recorded which). These TCRs come from a female donor with ankylosing spondylitis or in good health (not recorded which). Both conserved end residues are part of each CDR3. Fields, in order: V gene, D gene, J gene, clone size, CDR3 protein, CDR3 DNA. The D gene is left open where the match is weak. The size entry is marked missing in some rows and otherwise reads once, few, many or a size class.

>TRBV25-1|-|TRBJ2-7|many
CASSYASAYEQYF
TGTGCCAGCAGTTACGCCAGCGCGTACGAGCAGTACTTC
>TRBV10-2|-|TRBJ2-2|few
CASSEETVNTGELFF
TGCGCCAGCAGTGAGGAGACAGTCAACACCGGGGAGCTGTTTTTT
>TRBV28|-|TRBJ1-3|-
CASSPGTVGLGADTIYF
TGTGCCAGCAGTCCCGGGACCGTGGGACTAGGAGCGGACACCATATATTTT
>TRBV18|-|TRBJ1-2|-
CASSPGTPNYGYTF
TGTGCCAGCTCACCTGGGACACCGAACTATGGCTACACCTTC
>TRBV3-1|-|TRBJ1-6|many
CASSQGGGRDSPLHF
TGTGCCAGCAGCCAAGGAGGGGGGCGAGATTCACCCCTCCACTTT
>TRBV28|TRBD2|TRBJ2-1|many
CASSLLGGAGDNEQFF
TGTGCCAGCAGTTTATTGGGTGGAGCGGGGGACAATGAGCAGTTCTTC
>TRBV5-1|-|TRBJ2-7|many
CASSFGASGSYEQYF
TGCGCCAGCAGCTTTGGAGCGTCGGGCTCCTACGAGCAGTACTTC
>TRBV7-9|-|TRBJ1-6|-
CASSLGTLLPLHF
TGTGCCAGCAGCCTCGGGACTCTTCTACCCCTCCACTTT
>TRBV11-2|TRBD2|TRBJ2-1|many
CASSLGGFWGGITYNEQFF
TGTGCCAGCAGCTTAGGGGGGTTTTGGGGGGGGATAACCTACAATGAGCAGTTCTTC
>TRBV5-1|-|TRBJ1-4|many
CASSPVVGPNEKLFF
TGCGCCAGCAGCCCTGTGGTGGGACCTAATGAAAAACTGTTTTTT
>TRBV12-3/TRBV12-4|-|TRBJ2-2|many
CASRESSRGVNGELFF
TGTGCCAGCAGGGAATCTTCGAGGGGCGTAAACGGGGAGCTGTTTTTT
>TRBV20-1|TRBD2|TRBJ2-1|many
CSARDGSGRGEQFF
TGCAGTGCTAGAGATGGAAGCGGGAGAGGTGAGCAGTTCTTC
>TRBV20-1|TRBD2|TRBJ2-1|many
CSALAGVNEQFF
TGCAGTGCATTAGCGGGAGTCAATGAGCAGTTCTTC
>TRBV5-4|TRBD2|TRBJ2-1|-
CAGSLFVLAGAQVYNEQFF
TGTGCTGGCAGCTTGTTTGTCCTAGCGGGGGCCCAGGTCTACAATGAGCAGTTCTTC